This passage covers 27 T cell receptor beta chains from one sample sequenced in a study of T cell repertoires in cytomegalovirus infection. These TCRs are of unknown antigen specificity. TCRdb recomputed calls from the reads with MiXCR, one row per CDR3 protein. The sample yields about 500,000 distinct CDR3 sequences, 25% to 35% seen once. The source was cultured PBMCs, collected from culture after CMV antigen stimulation. These receptors all come from a human donor in good health (CMV status not recorded). Some clones in this sample may be carry-over from other donors' samples.

This clonotype was counted between two and nine times. The chain is built from TRBV7-2 and TRBJ2-3, with D perhaps TRBD2 (6 bases). The V gene's germline CDR1 is SGHTA and CDR2 FQGNSA. CDR3 length: 16 residues. The V and J ends lost 6 bases and 2 bases respectively, with 18 bases between them. CDR3 DNA sequence: TGTGCCAGCAGTTTAAGGAGGTCGGGAGACACAGATACGCAGTATTTT. Translation gives CASSLRRSGDTDTQYF.

V usage is TRBV11-2 and J usage is TRBJ2-1; 12 positions match TRBD2. CDR1 and CDR2 (germline): SGHAT, FQNNGV. CDR3 length equals 17 residues. The trim removed 3 bases at V and 3 bases at J, leaving 6 bases unmatched. The CDR3 coding sequence is TGTGCCAGCAGCTTTATCGCTAGCGGGAGGGTCTACAATGAGCAGTTCTTC. Encoded protein: CASSFIASGRVYNEQFF. Full variable domain (remainder filled in from reference TRBV11-2 and TRBJ2-1): EAGVAQSPRYKIIEKRQSVAFWCNPISGHATLYWYQQILGQGPKLLIQFQNNGVVDDSQLPKDRFSAERLKGVDSTLKIQPAKLEDSAVYLCASSFIASGRVYNEQFFGPGTRLTVL.

The chain has TRBV9 and TRBJ2-3; tentatively, D is TRBD1 or TRBD2 (5 bases each). V lost 0 bases to trimming and J lost 4 bases, with 9 bases between them. The CDR3 sequence is 14 residues long. Germline V lookup: CDR1 SGDLS, CDR2 YYNGEE. The CDR3 DNA reads as TGTGCCAGCAGCGTAGCTGAGGGGTCAGATACGCAGTATTTT. The encoded protein is CASSVAEGSDTQYF.

This clonotype was recorded at least ten times. The gene calls are TRBV7-8 and TRBJ2-5; 8 positions match TRBD2. The V segment lost 5 bases and the J segment 1 base; nucleotides outside the gene matches: 15. The CDR3 runs to 18 residues. Germline CDR1 and CDR2: SGHVS and FQNEAQ. DNA of the CDR3: TGTGCCAGCAGCCCCCGAAGAGGAGTAGCGGGACTCCAAGAGACCCAGTACTTC. Protein product: CASSPRRGVAGLQETQYF.

This clonotype was counted a few times. The gene calls are TRBV6-6 and TRBJ2-4; a possible D gene is TRBD2 (6 bases). Germline V CDR1 and CDR2: MNHNY, SVGAGI (reference sequence). Trimming took 0 bases from V and 1 from J, leaving 13 bases between them. This CDR3 contains 17 residues. CDR3 protein: CASSYSAGSVAKNIQYF. As DNA, the CDR3 is TGTGCCAGCAGTTACTCGGCGGGGTCCGTGGCCAAAAACATTCAGTACTTC.

This chain's CDR3 is CASSQDGTGGRDTQYF. The CDR3 bases are TGCGCCAGCAGCCAAGATGGAACAGGGGGCCGGGATACGCAGTATTTT. The chain carries TRBV4-1 and TRBJ2-3, with 9 bases identical to TRBD1. J was trimmed by 6 bases and V by 0 bases; bases with no gene match: 7. Germline V gives CDR1 MGHRA, CDR2 YSYEKL. CDR3 length: 16 amino acids.

The V call is TRBV6-6, the J call TRBJ2-2, with TRBD1 as a possible D gene (6 bases). Germline V gene data show CDR1 as MNHNY and CDR2 as SVGAGI (reference sequence). The V and J ends lost 0 bases and 6 bases respectively, with 8 bases between them. This CDR3 contains 14 residues. CDR3 coding DNA: TGTGCCAGCAGTTACTCACAGGGAGCCGGGGAGCTGTTTTTT. Its protein is CASSYSQGAGELFF.

The rearrangement links TRBV7-6 to TRBJ2-7, with 8 bases matching TRBD2. Unmatched junction bases numbered 5, after V lost 5 bases and J lost 5 bases. Germline-derived CDR1 and CDR2 are SGHVS and FNYEAQ. This CDR3 comprises 13 residues. DNA for the CDR3: TGTGCCAGCAGCCCCAGCGGGGGCGACGAGCAGTACTTC. Amino acids: CASSPSGGDEQYF. Full variable domain (remainder filled in from reference TRBV7-6 and TRBJ2-7): GAGVSQSPRYKVTKRGQDVALRCDPISGHVSLYWYRQALGQGPEFLTYFNYEAQQDKSGLPNDRFSAERPEGSISTLTIQRTEQRDSAMYRCASSPSGGDEQYFGPGTRLTVT.

The CDR3 region is CSVGGLAGANEQFF. CDR3 nucleotides: TGCAGCGTTGGCGGACTAGCGGGAGCCAATGAGCAGTTCTTC. The genes are TRBV29-1 and TRBJ2-1, with 13 bases lining up with TRBD2. V was pared by 4 bases and J by 6 bases, with 3 bases of the junction left unmatched. CDR1 SQVTM and CDR2 ANQGSEA come from the germline V gene. The CDR3 totals 14 residues.

This clonotype has only a few counts. V usage is TRBV4-3 and J usage is TRBJ2-7, with 8 bases matching TRBD2. With 1 base clipped from V and 4 bases from J, the junction kept 6 bases outside the gene matches. The CDR3 contains 15 residues. The germline gives CDR1 LGHNA, CDR2 YSLEER. The CDR3 DNA is TGCGCCAGCAGCCAAGGGAGCGGGAGAATGTACGAGCAGTACTTC. It yields the protein CASSQGSGRMYEQYF.

This clonotype was counted at least ten times. This chain uses TRBV7-2 with TRBJ2-1; either TRBD1 or TRBD2 may fit D (5 bases each). Germline V lookup: CDR1 SGHTA, CDR2 FQGNSA. V was cut by 6 bases and J by 0 bases, with 15 bases left in between. The CDR3 consists of 16 residues. CDR3 nucleotide sequence: TGTGCCAGCAGAACGCCGGGACCCAGCTCCTACAATGAGCAGTTCTTC. The encoded protein is CASRTPGPSSYNEQFF.

The chain joins TRBV28 to TRBJ2-5; 9 bases are a match to TRBD2. CDR3 length equals 15 residues. CDR1 MDHEN and CDR2 SYDVKM come from the germline V gene. V lost 6 bases, J lost 2 bases, and 7 bases stayed unmatched. In DNA, the CDR3 is TGTGCCAGCAGCGTCCGGCTAGCGGGACAAGAGACCCAGTACTTC. Its translation: CASSVRLAGQETQYF.

This chain connects TRBV28 to TRBJ2-7, with a tentative D call TRBD1 (6 bases). V was shortened by 6 bases and J by 3 bases, with 12 bases between the two germline ends. The CDR3 totals 13 residues. Germline CDR1 is MDHEN and CDR2 is SYDVKM. CDR3 sequence (DNA): TGTGCCAGCAGCCTCGGACAGCACTACGAGCAGTACGTC. Its protein is CASSLGQHYEQYV.

The rearrangement links TRBV5-4 to TRBJ2-1; 7 bases fit TRBD2. CDR3 length equals 16 residues. Germline CDR1 reads SGHNT; CDR2 reads YYREEE (reference sequence). Germline trimming cut 5 bases from V and 5 bases from J; bases unmatched to any gene: 13. CDR3 region: CASSLGVGRAHNEQFF. In DNA form, the CDR3 reads TGTGCCAGCAGTCTGGGGGTGGGGAGGGCCCACAATGAGCAGTTCTTC.

This clonotype turned up a few times. The DNA for the CDR3 is TGTGCCAGTAGTACCCTGGGGACAGGGGTTCGCCAGCCCCAGCATTTT. Translation: CASSTLGTGVRQPQHF. The chain is built from TRBV19 and TRBJ1-5; 10 bases line up with TRBD1. Germline trimming cut 4 bases from V and 7 bases from J; bases unmatched to any gene: 10. This CDR3 is 16 amino acids long. From germline, CDR1 is LNHDA and CDR2 SQIVND (reference sequence).

This chain joins TRBV4-3 and TRBJ2-1; 8 bases agree with TRBD2. Losses at the gene ends were 0 bases for V and 9 bases for J; bases not matched to a gene: 7. Germline V CDR1 and CDR2: LGHNA, YSLEER. This CDR3 has 15 amino acids. The CDR3 loop reads CASSQDSGGLGEQFF. In nucleotides, the CDR3 is TGCGCCAGCAGCCAAGATTCGGGAGGGCTTGGTGAGCAGTTCTTC.

In DNA, the CDR3 is TGTGCCAGCAGTTTTCAGCTTAATGAAAAACTGTTTTTT. It codes for CASSFQLNEKLFF. The chain combines TRBV12-3 or TRBV12-4 with TRBJ1-4; unclear D gene. Trimming took 3 bases from V and 4 from J, leaving 6 bases between them. This CDR3 has 13 amino acids.

The CDR3 is CASSVVDEGDGYTF. The CDR3 DNA reads TGTGCCAGCAGCGTAGTGGATGAGGGTGATGGCTACACCTTC. The V gene is TRBV9, the J gene TRBJ1-2; no reliable D call. This CDR3 has 14 amino acids. V gave up 0 bases and J gave up 6 bases, with 12 bases separating them. Looked up from germline, CDR1 is SGDLS and CDR2 is YYNGEE.

This clonotype was seen ten or more times. The chain combines TRBV7-2 with TRBJ2-3; D might be TRBD1 (5 bases). The CDR3 has 15 amino acids. Per the germline V gene, CDR1 is SGHTA and CDR2 is FQGNSA. V lost 5 bases and J 6 bases, leaving 18 bases between the germline ends. This chain's CDR3 is CASSPPWGPPDTQYF. The CDR3 nucleotides read TGTGCCAGCAGCCCTCCCTGGGGCCCGCCGGATACGCAGTATTTT.

The chain couples TRBV28 to TRBJ1-1; D unclear. Germline CDR1 and CDR2: MDHEN and SYDVKM. The CDR3 runs 14 residues. The ends were cut back, 6 bases at V and 5 bases at J, with 16 bases in the middle. The CDR3 bases are TGTGCCAGCAGGAAGGACGGGGTTGTTACTGAAGCTTTCTTT. This translates into CASRKDGVVTEAFF. Supplemented by reference TRBV28 and TRBJ1-1, the full variable domain reads DVKVTQSSRYLVKRTGEKVFLECVQDMDHENMFWYRQDPGLGLRLIYFSYDVKMKEKGDIPEGYSVSREKKERFSLILESASTNQTSMYLCASRKDGVVTEAFFGQGTRLTVV.

This chain connects TRBV15 to TRBJ2-5; 9 nucleotides match TRBD2. The germline CDR1 and CDR2 sequences are LNHNV and YYDKDF (reference sequence). The J segment lost 5 bases and the V segment lost 4 bases, leaving 8 bases of the junction unmatched. The CDR3 runs 15 residues. This CDR3 reads CATSTEGLATETQYF. The CDR3 DNA follows: TGTGCCACCAGCACAGAGGGACTAGCTACCGAGACCCAGTACTTC.

This clonotype was found a few times. The CDR3 sequence is CASSSQDRYHGYTF. The CDR3 DNA reads as TGTGCCAGCAGTTCCCAGGACAGGTACCATGGCTACACCTTC. The chain uses TRBV27 and TRBJ1-2; 7 nucleotides line up with TRBD1. CDR3 length: 14 residues. The germline V gene encodes CDR1 MNHEY and CDR2 SMNVEV (reference sequence). The junction had 8 bases not matched to a gene; V was cut back by 4 bases and J by 6 bases.

The rearrangement uses TRBV11-2 and TRBJ1-2, with TRBD1 matching over 8 bases. Per the germline V gene, CDR1 is SGHAT and CDR2 is FQNNGV. The V and J ends lost 5 bases and 6 bases, in that order; junction bases with no gene match: 11. The CDR3 spans 15 residues. CDR3 sequence reads: CASSRSTGGSDGYTF. Written as DNA, the CDR3 is TGTGCCAGCAGCCGCTCCACAGGGGGTTCGGATGGCTACACCTTC.

The chain has TRBV6-6 and TRBJ2-7, with 7 bases lining up with TRBD2. After removal of 0 bases from V and 2 bases from J, the junction contained 10 bases not matched to a gene. The germline gives CDR1 MNHNY, CDR2 SVGAGI (reference sequence). The CDR3 sequence is 17 residues long. The CDR3 DNA follows: TGTGCCAGCAGTTACTCGAGTACGCGGGAGCCCACCTACGAGCAGTACTTC. Translating it yields CASSYSSTREPTYEQYF.

The sample holds a few counts of this clonotype. This sequence joins TRBV20-1 and TRBJ1-2, with D maybe TRBD1 (5 bases). Germline assignment: CDR1 DFQATT and CDR2 SNEGSKA (reference sequence). V shed 0 bases and J shed 8 bases, with 13 bases lying between them. The CDR3 covers 13 residues. CDR3 sequence (DNA): TGCAGTGCTAGAGATCAACAGGAGGGGGGCTACACCTTC. It encodes CSARDQQEGGYTF.

This clonotype was detected only a few times. This sequence joins TRBV7-8 and TRBJ1-2; tentatively, D is TRBD1 (5 bases). V was trimmed by 1 base and J by 7 bases, leaving 16 bases between them. This CDR3 spans 15 amino acids. Germline loops: CDR1 SGHVS, CDR2 FQNEAQ. CDR3: CASSLVRAGITGYTF. In DNA form, the CDR3 reads TGTGCCAGCAGCTTAGTGAGGGCAGGGATCACTGGCTACACCTTC.

A few counts support this clonotype. The rearrangement links TRBV6-2 or TRBV6-3 to TRBJ2-1; 12 nucleotides line up with TRBD2. J lost 0 bases, V lost 6 bases, and 9 bases had no gene match. The CDR3 extends over 18 amino acids. Looked up from germline, CDR1 is MNHEY and CDR2 is SVGEGT. This CDR3 reads CASRTGLAGLSSYNEQFF. The CDR3 DNA sequence: TGTGCCAGCAGAACCGGACTAGCGGGACTGAGCTCCTACAATGAGCAGTTCTTC.